These T cell receptor beta chains were read from a single sample in a study of blood T cell repertoires in COVID-19. The data were produced by immunoSEQ multiplex PCR, yet TCRdb's version contains in-frame clones alone and is incomplete. The table includes approximately 180,000 clones, approximately 85% detected once. The specimen was peripheral blood. All receptors derive from a human donor with active or convalescent COVID-19. The donor label of this sample is uncertain. Both conserved end residues are part of each CDR3. Each record gives: V gene, D gene, clone size, J gene, CDR3 protein, CDR3 DNA. D genes are given only for firm matches. Part of the rows lack a size; the others show once, few, many or a class for expanded clones.

V: TRBV9; D: TRBD2; size: NA; J: TRBJ2-2; CDR3: CASSLAGGPGGELFF; DNA: TGTGCCAGCAGCCTAGCGGGGGGGCCTGGCGGGGAGCTGTTTTTT
V: TRBV7-3; D: TRBD2; size: once; J: TRBJ2-5; CDR3: CASSPGLAGGWGETQYF; DNA: TGTGCCAGCAGCCCGGGACTAGCGGGAGGATGGGGAGAGACCCAGTACTTC
V: TRBV30; D: TRBD2; size: few; J: TRBJ2-3; CDR3: CAWKYGGGADTQYF; DNA: TGTGCCTGGAAATACGGCGGGGGGGCAGATACGCAGTATTTT
V: TRBV7-8; D: TRBD1; size: few; J: TRBJ1-5; CDR3: CASSSHATGARNQPQHF; DNA: TGTGCCAGCAGCTCTCACGCTACAGGGGCACGCAATCAGCCCCAGCATTTT
V: TRBV28; D: NA; size: NA; J: TRBJ1-2; CDR3: CASSLAPQGRAGYTF; DNA: TGTGCCAGCAGTTTGGCCCCCCAGGGGAGGGCTGGCTACACCTTC
V: TRBV11-3; D: NA; size: NA; J: TRBJ2-2; CDR3: CASSSGTAVFPGELFF; DNA: TGTGCCAGCAGCTCGGGTACCGCGGTGTTCCCCGGGGAGCTGTTTTTT
V: TRBV7-6; D: NA; size: few; J: TRBJ2-2; CDR3: CASSFGLPRNTGELFF; DNA: TGTGCCAGCAGCTTTGGACTACCTAGGAACACCGGGGAGCTGTTTTTT
V: TRBV7-9; D: NA; size: few; J: TRBJ1-6; CDR3: CASSPRHGLQGPQSSPLHF; DNA: TGTGCCAGCAGCCCGCGCCATGGGCTACAGGGACCGCAGAGTTCACCCCTCCACTTT
V: TRBV30; D: TRBD1; size: NA; J: TRBJ1-4; CDR3: CAWRLAGGASGKLFF; DNA: TGTGCCTGGAGATTAGCAGGGGGCGCATCCGGAAAACTGTTTTTT
V: TRBV28; D: NA; size: once; J: TRBJ2-7; CDR3: CASSFPRGRREQYF; DNA: TGTGCCAGCAGTTTCCCCAGGGGTCGGAGAGAGCAGTACTTC
V: TRBV4-1; D: TRBD2; size: once; J: TRBJ2-7; CDR3: CASSQPTSGRGYEQYF; DNA: TGCGCCAGCAGCCAACCGACTAGCGGGAGGGGCTACGAGCAGTACTTC
V: TRBV28; D: TRBD1; size: NA; J: TRBJ1-1; CDR3: CASITGGNTEAFF; DNA: TGTGCCAGCATTACAGGGGGAAACACTGAAGCTTTCTTT
V: TRBV9; D: TRBD2; size: once; J: TRBJ2-3; CDR3: CASSARNGGYTDTQYF; DNA: TGTGCCAGCAGCGCCCGAAACGGGGGGTACACAGATACGCAGTATTTT
V: TRBV9; D: NA; size: once; J: TRBJ1-6; CDR3: CASSVTSDNSPLHF; DNA: TGTGCCAGCAGCGTCACGAGTGATAATTCACCCCTCCACTTT
V: TRBV7-2; D: TRBD1; size: NA; J: TRBJ1-4; CDR3: CASSPDRGDEKLFF; DNA: TGTGCCAGCAGCCCGGACAGGGGCGATGAAAAACTGTTTTTT
V: TRBV28; D: NA; size: NA; J: TRBJ2-7; CDR3: CASSTGTYGYEQYF; DNA: TGTGCCAGCAGTACCGGGACATATGGCTACGAGCAGTACTTC
V: TRBV6-5; D: TRBD1; size: NA; J: TRBJ1-2; CDR3: CASSYSLGTGRFGYTF; DNA: TGTGCCAGCAGTTACTCACTCGGGACAGGGCGTTTTGGCTACACCTTC
V: TRBV5-6; D: TRBD2; size: NA; J: TRBJ2-3; CDR3: CASSLGLAGISTDTQYF; DNA: TGTGCCAGCAGCTTGGGTCTAGCGGGAATTAGCACAGATACGCAGTATTTT
V: TRBV11-1; D: NA; size: NA; J: TRBJ1-2; CDR3: CASSSQTADYGYTF; DNA: TGTGCCAGCAGCTCGCAGACAGCTGACTATGGCTACACCTTC
V: TRBV27; D: TRBD1; size: NA; J: TRBJ1-2; CDR3: CASSPGQGVIYGYTF; DNA: TGTGCCAGCAGTCCAGGACAGGGAGTCATCTATGGCTACACCTTC
V: TRBV5-6; D: NA; size: NA; J: TRBJ1-3; CDR3: CASSLEQTSGNTIYF; DNA: TGTGCCAGCAGCTTGGAACAGACCTCTGGAAACACCATATATTTT
V: TRBV28; D: NA; size: NA; J: TRBJ2-7; CDR3: CASRAGRSYEQYF; DNA: TGTGCCAGCAGGGCGGGCCGCTCCTACGAGCAGTACTTC
V: TRBV19; D: NA; size: NA; J: TRBJ2-3; CDR3: CASPRWNTDTQYF; DNA: TGTGCCAGCCCGCGGTGGAACACAGATACGCAGTATTTT
V: TRBV27; D: TRBD1; size: NA; J: TRBJ1-2; CDR3: CASSLKGQTYGYTF; DNA: TGTGCCAGCAGTTTAAAGGGACAGACGTATGGCTACACCTTC
V: TRBV6-5; D: TRBD2; size: NA; J: TRBJ2-5; CDR3: CASQAGGIEETQYF; DNA: TGTGCCAGCCAAGCGGGGGGGATAGAAGAGACCCAGTACTTC
V: TRBV4-3; D: NA; size: NA; J: TRBJ1-1; CDR3: CASSQDQGIPEAFF; DNA: TGCGCCAGCAGCCAAGACCAGGGCATCCCTGAAGCTTTCTTT
V: TRBV7-9; D: TRBD1; size: NA; J: TRBJ1-2; CDR3: CASSETGMSGYTF; DNA: TGTGCCAGCAGCGAGACAGGGATGAGTGGCTACACCTTC
V: TRBV7-3; D: NA; size: once; J: TRBJ2-3; CDR3: CASSTFSGTKSTDTQYF; DNA: TGTGCCAGCAGCACCTTTTCCGGGACAAAAAGCACAGATACGCAGTATTTT